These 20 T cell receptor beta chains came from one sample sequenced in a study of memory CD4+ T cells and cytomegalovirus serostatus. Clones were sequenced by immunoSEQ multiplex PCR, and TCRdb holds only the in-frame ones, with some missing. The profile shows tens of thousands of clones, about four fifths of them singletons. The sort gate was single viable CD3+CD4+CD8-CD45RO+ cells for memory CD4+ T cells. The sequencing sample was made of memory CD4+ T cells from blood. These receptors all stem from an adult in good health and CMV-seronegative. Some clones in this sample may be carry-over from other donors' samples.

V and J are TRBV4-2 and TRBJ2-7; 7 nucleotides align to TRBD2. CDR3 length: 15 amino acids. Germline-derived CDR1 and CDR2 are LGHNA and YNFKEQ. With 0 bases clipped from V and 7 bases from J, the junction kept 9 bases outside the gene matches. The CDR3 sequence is CASSQEGTTFWEQYF. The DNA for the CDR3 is TGTGCCAGCAGCCAAGAAGGGACTACGTTTTGGGAGCAGTACTTC.

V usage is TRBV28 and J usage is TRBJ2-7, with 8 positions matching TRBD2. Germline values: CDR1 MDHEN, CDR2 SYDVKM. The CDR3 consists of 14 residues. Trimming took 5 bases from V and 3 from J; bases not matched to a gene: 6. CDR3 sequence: CASSTPGGFYEQYF. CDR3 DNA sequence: TGTGCCAGCAGTACGCCGGGGGGGTTCTACGAGCAGTACTTC.

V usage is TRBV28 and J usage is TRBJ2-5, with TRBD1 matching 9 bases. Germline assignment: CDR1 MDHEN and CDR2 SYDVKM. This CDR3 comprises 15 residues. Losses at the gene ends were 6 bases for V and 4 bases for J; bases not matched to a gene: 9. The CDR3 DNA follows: TGTGCCAGCAGCCTGCCGGGACAGGGTGGAGAGACCCAGTACTTC. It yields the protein CASSLPGQGGETQYF.

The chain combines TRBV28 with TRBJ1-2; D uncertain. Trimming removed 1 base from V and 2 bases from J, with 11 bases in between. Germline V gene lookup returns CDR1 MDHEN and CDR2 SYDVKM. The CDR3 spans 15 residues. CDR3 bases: TGTGCCAGCAGTTTATTGAAATTTTCGAACTATGGCTACACCTTC. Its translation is CASSLLKFSNYGYTF.

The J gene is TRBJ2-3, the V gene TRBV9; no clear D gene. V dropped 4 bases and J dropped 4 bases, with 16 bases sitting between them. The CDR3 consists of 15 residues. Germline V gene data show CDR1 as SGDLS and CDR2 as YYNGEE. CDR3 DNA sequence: TGTGCCAGCAGCTTCAGCAGCTCAATTCCAGATACGCAGTATTTT. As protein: CASSFSSSIPDTQYF.

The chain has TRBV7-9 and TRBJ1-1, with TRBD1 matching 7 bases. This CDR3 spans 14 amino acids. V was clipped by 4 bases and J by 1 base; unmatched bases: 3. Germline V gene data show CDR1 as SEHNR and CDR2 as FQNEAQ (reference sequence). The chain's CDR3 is CASSSGQANTEAFF. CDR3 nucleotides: TGTGCCAGCAGCTCCGGACAGGCGAACACTGAAGCTTTCTTT.

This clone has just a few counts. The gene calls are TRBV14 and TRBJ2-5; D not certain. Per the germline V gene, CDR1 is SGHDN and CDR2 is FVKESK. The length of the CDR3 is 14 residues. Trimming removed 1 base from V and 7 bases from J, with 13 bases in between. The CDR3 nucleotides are TGTGCCAGCAGCCAAGCCCAGCCGCCGTGGACCCAGTACTTC. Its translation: CASSQAQPPWTQYF.

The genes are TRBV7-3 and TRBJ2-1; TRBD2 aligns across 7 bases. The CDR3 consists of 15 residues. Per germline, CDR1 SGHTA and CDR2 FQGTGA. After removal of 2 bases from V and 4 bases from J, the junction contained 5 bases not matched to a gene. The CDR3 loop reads CASSLSAGEYNEQFF. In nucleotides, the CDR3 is TGTGCCAGCAGCTTATCGGCGGGAGAGTACAATGAGCAGTTCTTC. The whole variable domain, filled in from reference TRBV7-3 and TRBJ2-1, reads GAGVSQTPSNKVTEKGKYVELRCDPISGHTALYWYRQSLGQGPEFLIYFQGTGAADDSGLPNDRFFAVRPEGSVSTLKIQRTERGDSAVYLCASSLSAGEYNEQFFGPGTRLTVL.

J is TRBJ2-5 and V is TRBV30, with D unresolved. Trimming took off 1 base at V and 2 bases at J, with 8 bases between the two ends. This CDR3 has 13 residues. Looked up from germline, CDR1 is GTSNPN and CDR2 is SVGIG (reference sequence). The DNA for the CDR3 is TGTGCCTGGAGTGGAGGCCGGCAAGAGACCCAGTACTTC. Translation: CAWSGGRQETQYF. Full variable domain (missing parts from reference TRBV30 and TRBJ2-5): SQTIHQWPATLVQPVGSPLSLECTVEGTSNPNLYWYRQAAGRGLQLLFYSVGIGQISSEVPQNLSASRPQDRQFILSSKKLLLSDSGFYLCAWSGGRQETQYFGPGTRLLVL.

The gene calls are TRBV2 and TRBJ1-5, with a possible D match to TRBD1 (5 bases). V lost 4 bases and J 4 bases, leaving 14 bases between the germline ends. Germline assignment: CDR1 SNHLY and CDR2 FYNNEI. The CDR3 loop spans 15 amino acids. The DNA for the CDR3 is TGTGCCAGCAGTGGGGGGGTCCTGGGTAATCAGCCCCAGCATTTT. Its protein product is CASSGGVLGNQPQHF.

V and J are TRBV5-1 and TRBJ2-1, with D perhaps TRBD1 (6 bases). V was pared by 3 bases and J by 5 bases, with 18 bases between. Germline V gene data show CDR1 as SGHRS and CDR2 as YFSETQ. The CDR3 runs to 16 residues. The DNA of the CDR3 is TGCGCCAGCAGCTGGGGACCGGGACAAAGGGACAATGAGCAGTTCTTC. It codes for CASSWGPGQRDNEQFF.

CDR3 region: CASSSGTLRGSEQYF. The CDR3 bases are TGTGCCAGCAGCTCCGGGACCCTTAGGGGTTCCGAGCAGTACTTC. V gene TRBV7-2 combines with J gene TRBJ2-7, with D possibly being TRBD1 or TRBD2 (5 bases each). The CDR3 consists of 15 residues. Looked up from germline, CDR1 is SGHTA and CDR2 is FQGNSA. V lost 4 bases and J 6 bases, leaving 19 bases between the germline ends.

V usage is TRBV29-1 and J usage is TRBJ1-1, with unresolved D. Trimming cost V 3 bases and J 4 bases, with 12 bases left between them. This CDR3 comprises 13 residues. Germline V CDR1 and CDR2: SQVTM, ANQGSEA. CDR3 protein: CSVDQARGTEAFF. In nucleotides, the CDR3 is TGCAGCGTTGATCAGGCCCGGGGCACTGAAGCTTTCTTT.

The CDR3 DNA reads TGCAGCGTTGAACCGGGGTCCATCACCTACGAGCAGTACTTC. Amino acids: CSVEPGSITYEQYF. This rearrangement joins TRBV29-1 to TRBJ2-7; D possibly corresponds to TRBD2 (5 bases). CDR1 SQVTM and CDR2 ANQGSEA come from the germline V gene. There are 14 residues in the CDR3. The ends were cut back, 2 bases at V and 2 bases at J, with 13 bases in the middle.

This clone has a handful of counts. In nucleotides, the CDR3 is TGTGCCAGTAGTCTCTACAGGGCCTCCTACGAGCAGTACTTC. Encoded protein: CASSLYRASYEQYF. V is TRBV19 and J is TRBJ2-7; TRBD1 might be the D (6 bases). The CDR3 loop spans 14 amino acids. CDR1 LNHDA and CDR2 SQIVND come from the germline V gene (reference sequence). V lost 5 bases to trimming and J lost 0 bases, with 11 bases between them.

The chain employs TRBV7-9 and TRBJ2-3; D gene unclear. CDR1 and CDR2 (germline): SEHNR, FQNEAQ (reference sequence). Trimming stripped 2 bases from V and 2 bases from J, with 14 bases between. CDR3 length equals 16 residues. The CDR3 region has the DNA TGTGCCAGCAGCTTAAAGTTGGTGGCAGACACAGATACGCAGTATTTT. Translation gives CASSLKLVADTDTQYF.

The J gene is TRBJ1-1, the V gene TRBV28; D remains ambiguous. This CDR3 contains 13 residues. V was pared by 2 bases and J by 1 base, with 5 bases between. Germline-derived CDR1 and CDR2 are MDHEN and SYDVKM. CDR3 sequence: CASSLQRNTEAFF. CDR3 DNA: TGTGCCAGCAGTTTACAAAGGAACACTGAAGCTTTCTTT.

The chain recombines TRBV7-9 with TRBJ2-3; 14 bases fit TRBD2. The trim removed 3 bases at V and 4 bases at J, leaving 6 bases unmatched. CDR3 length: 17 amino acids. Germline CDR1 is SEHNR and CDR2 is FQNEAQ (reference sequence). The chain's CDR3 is CASSFGLAGGRADTQYF. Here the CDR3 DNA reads TGTGCCAGCAGCTTCGGACTAGCGGGAGGTCGGGCAGATACGCAGTATTTT.

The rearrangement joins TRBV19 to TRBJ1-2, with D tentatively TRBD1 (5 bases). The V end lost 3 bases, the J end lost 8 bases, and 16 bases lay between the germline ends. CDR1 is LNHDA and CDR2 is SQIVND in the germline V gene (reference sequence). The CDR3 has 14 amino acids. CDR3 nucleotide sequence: TGTGCCAGTAGTATCCCCGTGGGACGGGGGGGCTACACCTTC. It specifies CASSIPVGRGGYTF. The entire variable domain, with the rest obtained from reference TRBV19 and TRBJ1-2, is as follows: DGGITQSPKYLFRKEGQNVTLSCEQNLNHDAMYWYRQDPGQGLRLIYYSQIVNDFQKGDIAEGYSVSREKKESFPLTVTSAQKNPTAFYLCASSIPVGRGGYTFGSGTRLTVV.

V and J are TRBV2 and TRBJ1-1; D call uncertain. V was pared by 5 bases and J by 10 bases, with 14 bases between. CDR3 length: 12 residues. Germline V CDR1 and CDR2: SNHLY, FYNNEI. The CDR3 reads CASSSGGNVAFF. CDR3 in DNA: TGTGCCAGCAGTTCGGGTGGTAACGTAGCTTTCTTT. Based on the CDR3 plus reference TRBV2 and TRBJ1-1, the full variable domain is EPEVTQTPSHQVTQMGQEVILRCVPISNHLYFYWYRQILGQKVEFLVSFYNNEISEKSEIFDDQFSVERPDGSNFTLKIRSTKLEDSAMYFCASSSGGNVAFFGQGTRLTVV.